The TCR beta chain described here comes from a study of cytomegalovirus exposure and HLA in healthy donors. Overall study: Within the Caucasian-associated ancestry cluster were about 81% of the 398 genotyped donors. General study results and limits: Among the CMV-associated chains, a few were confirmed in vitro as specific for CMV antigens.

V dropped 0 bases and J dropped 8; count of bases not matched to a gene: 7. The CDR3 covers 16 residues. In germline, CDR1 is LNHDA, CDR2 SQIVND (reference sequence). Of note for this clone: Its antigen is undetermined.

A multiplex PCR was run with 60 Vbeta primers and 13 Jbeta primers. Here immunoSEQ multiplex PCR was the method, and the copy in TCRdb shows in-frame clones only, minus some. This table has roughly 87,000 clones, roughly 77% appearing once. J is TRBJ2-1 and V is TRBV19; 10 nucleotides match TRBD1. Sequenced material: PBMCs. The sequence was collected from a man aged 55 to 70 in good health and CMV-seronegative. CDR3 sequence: CASSIDQDRGRDEQFF. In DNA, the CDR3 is TGTGCCAGTAGTATAGATCAAGACAGGGGGCGGGATGAGCAGTTCTTC. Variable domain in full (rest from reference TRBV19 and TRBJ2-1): DGGITQSPKYLFRKEGQNVTLSCEQNLNHDAMYWYRQDPGQGLRLIYYSQIVNDFQKGDIAEGYSVSREKKESFPLTVTSAQKNPTAFYLCASSIDQDRGRDEQFFGPGTRLTVL.